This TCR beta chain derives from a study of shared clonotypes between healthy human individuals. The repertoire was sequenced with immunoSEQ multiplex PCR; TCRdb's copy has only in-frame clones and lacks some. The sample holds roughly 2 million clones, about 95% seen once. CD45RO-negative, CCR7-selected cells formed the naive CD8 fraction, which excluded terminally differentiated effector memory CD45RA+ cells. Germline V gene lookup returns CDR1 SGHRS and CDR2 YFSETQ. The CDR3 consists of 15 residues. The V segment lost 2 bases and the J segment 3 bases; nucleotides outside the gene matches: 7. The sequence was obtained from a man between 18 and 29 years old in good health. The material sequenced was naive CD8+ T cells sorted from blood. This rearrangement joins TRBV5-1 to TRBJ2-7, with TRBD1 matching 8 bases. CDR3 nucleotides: TGCGCCAGCAGCTTTGATGGACAGGGTATCTACGAGCAGTACTTC. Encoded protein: CASSFDGQGIYEQYF.